The 8 T cell receptor beta chains below come from one sample, sequenced in a study of blood T cell repertoires in COVID-19. Sequencing was performed with immunoSEQ multiplex PCR; in TCRdb, only in-frame clones are kept and a portion is missing. The sample gives a few hundred thousand clones, less than 90% of which show up once; roughly 1% is in the top ten. The sample comprised PBMCs or T cells enriched from blood (not recorded which). Every receptor here comes from a woman in her twenties or thirties who had recovered from COVID-19.

About this clone: Other nucleotide sequences in the sample specify the same CDR3. CDR3: CASSLVRTEAFF. DNA for the CDR3: TGTGCCAGCAGTTTGGTGAGAACTGAAGCTTTCTTT. V is TRBV28 and J is TRBJ1-1; no clear D gene. The ends were cut back, 3 bases at V and 5 bases at J, with 7 bases in the middle. Per the germline V gene, CDR1 is MDHEN and CDR2 is SYDVKM. The CDR3 has 12 amino acids.

V is TRBV6-1 and J is TRBJ2-7; the D gene is possibly TRBD2 (6 bases). V dropped 3 bases and J dropped 3 bases, with 24 bases sitting between them. Per the germline V gene, CDR1 is MNHNS and CDR2 is SASEGT. The CDR3 covers 18 residues. DNA of the CDR3: TGTGCCAGCAGTGATTTAGACCGGGGCCGCGGGGCGGACTACGAGCAGTACTTC. Translating gives CASSDLDRGRGADYEQYF.

The V and J genes are TRBV19 and TRBJ1-2; tentatively, D is TRBD1 (5 bases). The length of the CDR3 is 13 residues. Per germline, CDR1 LNHDA and CDR2 SQIVND (reference sequence). The V end was cut by 3 bases, the J end by 6 bases, with 11 bases between. DNA of the CDR3: TGTGCCAGTAGTATTGGGGCCGTTGATGGCTACACCTTC. Encoded protein: CASSIGAVDGYTF.

The V call is TRBV30, the J call TRBJ1-6; 7 bases are a match to TRBD1. This CDR3 region has 15 residues. Germline trimming cut 2 bases from V and 8 bases from J; bases unmatched to any gene: 9. Per germline, CDR1 GTSNPN and CDR2 SVGIG (reference sequence). The CDR3 loop is CAWSPSSQGYSPLHF. DNA for the CDR3: TGTGCCTGGAGTCCCTCCTCACAGGGGTATTCACCCCTCCACTTT.

With regard to this clone: A junction end diverges from the germline sequence, so it may reflect a read error. V and J are TRBV6-6 and TRBJ1-1, with TRBD1 matching 8 bases. The CDR3 sequence is 13 residues long. Germline assignment: CDR1 MNHNY and CDR2 SVGAGI (reference sequence). The CDR3 reads CASSQDRVVETFF. The CDR3 region has the DNA TGTGCCAGCAGCCAGGACAGGGTGGTTGAAACTTTCTTT.

The chain recombines TRBV5-4 with TRBJ1-1; tentative D call: TRBD1 (6 bases). The CDR3 spans 14 residues. V dropped 3 bases and J dropped 2 bases, with 11 bases sitting between them. CDR1 is SGHNT and CDR2 is YYREEE in the germline V gene (reference sequence). CDR3 amino acids: CASSSRTANTEAFF. Here the CDR3 DNA reads TGTGCCAGCAGCTCCAGGACAGCCAACACTGAAGCTTTCTTT.

The V call is TRBV10-3, the J call TRBJ2-1; 11 nucleotides agree with TRBD2. The CDR3 runs 17 residues. CDR1 and CDR2 (germline): ENHRY, SYGVKD. V was clipped by 10 bases and J by 0 bases; unmatched bases: 11. The CDR3 is CATSGTSGKRSYNEQFF. The CDR3 DNA follows: TGTGCCACTTCCGGGACTAGCGGAAAGCGCTCCTACAATGAGCAGTTCTTC.

The CDR3 coding sequence is TGTGCCGCCGGACAGAAACTCTACGAGCAGTACTTC. This codes for CAAGQKLYEQYF. The chain combines TRBV10-3 with TRBJ2-7; D might be TRBD1 (6 bases). CDR1 ENHRY and CDR2 SYGVKD come from the germline V gene. The CDR3 is 12 residues long. Deletions cut 11 bases from V and 3 bases from J, with 14 bases between.